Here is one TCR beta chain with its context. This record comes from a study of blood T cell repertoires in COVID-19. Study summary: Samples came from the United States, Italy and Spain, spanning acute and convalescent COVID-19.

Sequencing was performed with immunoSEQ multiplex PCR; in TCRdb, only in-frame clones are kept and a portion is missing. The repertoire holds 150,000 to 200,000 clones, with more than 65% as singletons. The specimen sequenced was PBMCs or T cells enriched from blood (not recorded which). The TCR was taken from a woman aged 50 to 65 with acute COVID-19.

The CDR3 DNA reads TGTGCCAGTAGTACTCAGGGTCAGGAGACCCAGTACTTC. Translating it yields CASSTQGQETQYF. The rearrangement links TRBV19 to TRBJ2-5; tentatively, D is TRBD1 (5 bases). The ends were cut back, 4 bases at V and 5 bases at J, with 11 bases in the middle. Germline assignment: CDR1 LNHDA and CDR2 SQIVND (reference sequence). The CDR3 length is 13 residues.